The 30 T cell receptor beta chains below come from one sample, sequenced in a study of T cells in Graves' hyperthyroidism and ophthalmopathy. TCR beta CDR3 regions were amplified from RNA. During a first-round RT-PCR of the TCR CDR3, the HTBI primer set was used. MiXCR, applied by TCRdb to the multiplex PCR reads, yields one record per CDR3 protein. This table has about 640,000 distinct CDR3 sequences, more than 20% appearing once. The specimen sequenced was blood. The origin of the receptors is a man aged 30 to 45 with Graves' ophthalmopathy.

J is TRBJ2-7 and V is TRBV18, with 8 bases that match TRBD1. The trim removed 5 bases at V and 5 bases at J, leaving 8 bases unmatched. Germline CDR1 is KGHSH and CDR2 is LQKENI. The CDR3 is 14 residues long. The CDR3: CASSGQGRGDEQYF. The CDR3 region has the DNA TGTGCCAGCTCAGGACAGGGTCGAGGAGACGAGCAGTACTTC.

Concerning this clonotype: The CDR3 carries no conserved terminal phenylalanine or tryptophan, so it likely arises from a read error. J is TRBJ1-6 and V is TRBV2; the D gene is possibly TRBD1 (5 bases). Trimming shortened V by 5 bases and J by 4 bases, and 12 bases separated the two germline ends. Germline lookup yields CDR1 SNHLY and CDR2 FYNNEI. The CDR3 has 15 residues. DNA for the CDR3: TGTGCCAGCAGTTTCGCAGGGAATTATAATTCACCCCTCCACCTT. This codes for CASSFAGNYNSPLHL.

This clonotype was detected only a few times. The J gene is TRBJ1-1, the V gene TRBV5-1; D unclear. This CDR3 region has 15 residues. CDR1 is SGHRS, CDR2 YFSETQ, per germline. V gave up 4 bases and J gave up 2 bases, with 15 bases separating them. The CDR3 here is CASSAMPAGNTEAFF. Here the CDR3 DNA reads TGCGCCAGCAGCGCCATGCCCGCTGGTAACACTGAAGCTTTCTTT.

This clonotype was observed a few times. The rearrangement uses TRBV20-1 and TRBJ2-7; D gene uncertain. The ends were cut back, 0 bases at V and 0 bases at J, with 12 bases in the middle. CDR1 DFQATT and CDR2 SNEGSKA come from the germline V gene (reference sequence). The CDR3 spans 15 residues. In DNA, the CDR3 is TGCAGTGCTAGAGATCTATTAGGTAGCTCCTACGAGCAGTACTTC. This codes for CSARDLLGSSYEQYF.

V and J are TRBV4-1 and TRBJ2-7; TRBD1 aligns across 11 bases. This CDR3 spans 16 amino acids. The germline V gene has CDR1 MGHRA and CDR2 YSYEKL. The ends lost 3 bases at V and 3 bases at J; junction bases unmatched: 7. The CDR3 spells CASSHPGTGGIYEQYF. Here the CDR3 DNA reads TGCGCCAGCAGCCACCCCGGGACAGGGGGGATCTACGAGCAGTACTTC.

This clonotype was counted between two and nine times. The chain employs TRBV27 and TRBJ2-1; maybe TRBD2 (5 bases). This CDR3 has 14 amino acids. Trimming cost V 3 bases and J 0 bases, with 6 bases left between them. Germline V gene lookup returns CDR1 MNHEY and CDR2 SMNVEV (reference sequence). Written as DNA, the CDR3 is TGTGCCAGCAGTTTCGCGGGCTCCTACAATGAGCAGTTCTTC. It is translated as CASSFAGSYNEQFF.

This chain uses TRBV11-1 with TRBJ2-7, with 8 bases that match TRBD1. The CDR3 extends over 15 amino acids. The germline V gene has CDR1 SGHAT and CDR2 FQDESV (reference sequence). The V gene end was trimmed by 5 bases and the J gene end by 2 bases; junction bases not matched to a gene: 8. This chain's CDR3 is CASSQAGQGTYEQYF. The CDR3 DNA follows: TGTGCCAGCAGCCAGGCCGGACAGGGAACCTACGAGCAGTACTTC.

This clonotype turned up a few times. The rearrangement links TRBV27 to TRBJ1-2, with D maybe TRBD1 (6 bases). The CDR3 length is 13 residues. V lost 6 bases and J lost 4, with 12 bases in between. Germline V gives CDR1 MNHEY, CDR2 SMNVEV (reference sequence). Written as DNA, the CDR3 is TGTGCCAGCAGGAAAGGGGGTGCCTATGGCTACACCTTC. The encoded protein is CASRKGGAYGYTF.

The chain carries TRBV19 and TRBJ2-7, with 7 nucleotides matching TRBD2. Germline CDR1 LNHDA, CDR2 SQIVND (reference sequence). The CDR3 contains 15 residues. V shed 3 bases and J 2 bases; nucleotides not matched to a gene: 7. DNA for the CDR3: TGTGCCAGTAGTATCGGCGGGAGAGGTCCCTACGAGCAGTACTTC. Its protein is CASSIGGRGPYEQYF.

The rearrangement uses TRBV5-1 and TRBJ1-1; D is unresolved. In germline, CDR1 is SGHRS, CDR2 YFSETQ. V lost 7 bases to trimming and J lost 0 bases, with 7 bases between them. This CDR3 has 12 residues. CDR3 residues: CASAGVNTEAFF. The CDR3, as DNA: TGCGCCAGCGCCGGGGTGAACACTGAAGCTTTCTTT.

This clonotype was seen ten or more times. The chain is built from TRBV7-2 and TRBJ2-7; 8 positions match TRBD1. The ends lost 3 bases at V and 2 bases at J; junction bases unmatched: 6. From germline, CDR1 is SGHTA and CDR2 FQGNSA. The CDR3 length is 15 residues. The CDR3: CASSLTGVKAYEQYF. The CDR3, as DNA: TGTGCCAGCAGCTTGACAGGGGTTAAGGCCTACGAGCAGTACTTC.

This clonotype showed up many times. The chain couples TRBV27 to TRBJ2-7; D not resolved. Trimming shortened V by 5 bases and J by 1 base, and 9 bases separated the two germline ends. The CDR3 spans 13 residues. CDR1 is MNHEY, CDR2 SMNVEV, per germline (reference sequence). The CDR3 DNA follows: TGTGCCAGCAGTCCCACTCTTTCCTACGAGCAGTACTTC. This codes for CASSPTLSYEQYF.

The chain employs TRBV10-3 and TRBJ2-7; 7 bases align to TRBD2. CDR1 ENHRY and CDR2 SYGVKD come from the germline V gene. With V trimmed by 3 bases and J by 2 bases, 4 bases remained unmatched. CDR3 size: 14 residues. CDR3 amino acids: CAISETSVAYEQYF. The CDR3 nucleotides are TGTGCCATCAGTGAAACTAGCGTGGCCTACGAGCAGTACTTC.

In its sample, this clonotype was seen many times. The chain is built from TRBV2 and TRBJ2-5; TRBD2 aligns across 9 bases. V lost 0 bases to trimming and J lost 1 base; unmatched junction nucleotides: 3. The CDR3 runs 16 residues. Germline V gives CDR1 SNHLY, CDR2 FYNNEI. The CDR3 DNA follows: TGTGCCAGCAGTGAAGCTAGCGGGAGATTCCAAGAGACCCAGTACTTC. It translates to CASSEASGRFQETQYF.

This clonotype was counted ten times or more. The chain is built from TRBV7-2 and TRBJ1-1; D is possibly TRBD1 (6 bases). V was clipped by 6 bases and J by 8 bases, with 16 bases between them. Germline V gene data show CDR1 as SGHTA and CDR2 as FQGNSA. The CDR3 loop spans 13 amino acids. This CDR3 is CASRLGQSGEAFF. CDR3 DNA: TGTGCCAGCAGGCTCGGACAGTCCGGAGAAGCTTTCTTT.

This chain uses TRBV14 with TRBJ2-5; a weak D match, TRBD1 (6 bases). The CDR3 runs to 14 residues. V lost 10 bases and J lost 4, with 19 bases in between. Germline V gives CDR1 SGHDN, CDR2 FVKESK. The CDR3 DNA reads TGTGCCAACAGTAGAGGGGGACGAGGAGAGACCCAGTACTTC. It translates to CANSRGGRGETQYF.

This clonotype was counted between two and nine times. The chain uses TRBV7-2 and TRBJ2-1; TRBD2 matches 13 bases. In germline, CDR1 is SGHTA, CDR2 FQGNSA. The V segment lost 5 bases and the J segment 6 bases; nucleotides outside the gene matches: 13. This CDR3 contains 18 residues. CDR3: CASSPGLAGESPSNEQFF. The CDR3 coding sequence is TGTGCCAGCAGCCCCGGACTAGCGGGAGAGTCTCCTTCCAATGAGCAGTTCTTC.

This clonotype was seen many times. The chain links TRBV7-2 to TRBJ2-5; TRBD2 matches 11 bases. Trimming cost V 0 bases and J 2 bases; bases outside gene matches: 14. CDR1 is SGHTA and CDR2 is FQGNSA in the germline V gene. This CDR3 contains 20 residues. The CDR3 sequence: CASSLAPLLAGETQQETQYF. In nucleotides, the CDR3 is TGTGCCAGCAGCTTAGCCCCACTACTAGCGGGAGAGACCCAGCAAGAGACCCAGTACTTC.

This chain joins TRBV4-1 and TRBJ2-2; D may be TRBD1 (5 bases). Between the trimmed V and J ends, which lost 0 bases and 6 bases, there was a span of 11 bases. Per germline, CDR1 MGHRA and CDR2 YSYEKL. CDR3 length: 15 residues. CDR3 sequence reads: CASSQESGWPGELFF. The CDR3 DNA reads as TGCGCCAGCAGCCAAGAATCAGGGTGGCCCGGGGAGCTGTTTTTT.

This clonotype has only a few counts. The chain combines TRBV3-1 with TRBJ2-7, with 8 nucleotides matching TRBD1. V shed 4 bases and J 6 bases; nucleotides not matched to a gene: 5. Germline V lookup: CDR1 LGHDT, CDR2 YNNKEL (reference sequence). The CDR3 totals 13 residues. CDR3 amino acids: CASSLRQGFEQYF. The CDR3 region has the DNA TGTGCCAGCAGCCTAAGACAGGGGTTCGAGCAGTACTTC.

This clonotype was detected a few times. V usage is TRBV28 and J usage is TRBJ2-7; TRBD2 might be the D (5 bases). Germline lookup yields CDR1 MDHEN and CDR2 SYDVKM. The CDR3 length is 12 residues. Trimming left V 5 bases short and J 7 bases short, with 12 bases between. The CDR3 region has the DNA TGTGCCAGCAGTCAACAGACGGGGGAGCAGTACTTC. This codes for CASSQQTGEQYF.

This clonotype has more than one count but fewer than ten. This chain joins TRBV13 and TRBJ2-7, with 7 bases aligning to TRBD2. V trimming: 3 bases; J trimming: 0 bases; junction bases outside the gene matches: 8. The CDR3 length is 16 residues. Per germline, CDR1 PRHDT and CDR2 FYEKMQ (reference sequence). CDR3 sequence (DNA): TGTGCCAGCAGCTTTCGAACTAGCGCCTCCTCCTACGAGCAGTACTTC. It yields the protein CASSFRTSASSYEQYF.

This clonotype was recorded many times. V gene TRBV2 combines with J gene TRBJ2-1; 7 positions agree with TRBD2. The germline gives CDR1 SNHLY, CDR2 FYNNEI. V gave up 4 bases and J gave up 4 bases; unmatched junction bases: 7. The CDR3 spans 15 residues. CDR3: CASSAEGLTYNEQFF. In nucleotides, the CDR3 is TGTGCCAGCAGTGCAGAGGGACTAACTTACAATGAGCAGTTCTTC.

This chain links TRBV10-3 with TRBJ2-7; possible D gene TRBD1, 7 bases. Germline CDR1 is ENHRY and CDR2 is SYGVKD. The CDR3 consists of 12 residues. Trimming took off 11 bases at V and 2 bases at J, with 13 bases between the two ends. The CDR3 is CAQGEVPYEQYF. In DNA, the CDR3 is TGTGCCCAGGGGGAGGTCCCCTACGAGCAGTACTTC.

Only a few counts were recorded for this clonotype. This chain links TRBV3-1 with TRBJ1-2; 7 bases match TRBD1. Germline V gene data show CDR1 as LGHDT and CDR2 as YNNKEL (reference sequence). V shed 3 bases and J 9 bases; nucleotides not matched to a gene: 13. The CDR3 covers 15 residues. The CDR3 here is CASSHADRALLRYTF. In DNA, the CDR3 is TGTGCCAGCAGCCATGCTGACAGGGCCCTTTTGCGCTACACCTTC.

The chain has TRBV30 and TRBJ1-5; 7 bases map to TRBD1. Germline V gene lookup returns CDR1 GTSNPN and CDR2 SVGIG (reference sequence). After removal of 1 base from V and 4 bases from J, the junction contained 1 base not matched to a gene. CDR3 length equals 13 residues. The chain's CDR3 is CAWSETGNQPQHF. CDR3 nucleotide sequence: TGTGCCTGGAGTGAGACAGGGAATCAGCCCCAGCATTTT.

This clonotype has more than one count but fewer than ten. The V and J genes are TRBV29-1 and TRBJ2-3, with TRBD2 matching over 8 bases. CDR3 length: 13 residues. J was trimmed by 1 base and V by 7 bases; bases with no gene match: 4. Looked up from germline, CDR1 is SQVTM and CDR2 is ANQGSEA. CDR3 nucleotides: TGCAGCGGAGCGGGAGTGGGCACAGATACGCAGTATTTT. Its protein product is CSGAGVGTDTQYF.

J is TRBJ2-1 and V is TRBV29-1, with 9 nucleotides matching TRBD1. Per germline, CDR1 SQVTM and CDR2 ANQGSEA. The CDR3 covers 13 residues. The J segment lost 10 bases and the V segment lost 3 bases, leaving 7 bases of the junction unmatched. CDR3 nucleotide sequence: TGCAGCGTTGATTTCGGACAGGGGCGGGAGCAGTTCTTC. The encoded protein is CSVDFGQGREQFF.

The rearrangement uses TRBV28 and TRBJ2-3; 8 nucleotides line up with TRBD1. This CDR3 comprises 14 residues. Germline V gene data show CDR1 as MDHEN and CDR2 as SYDVKM. The V and J ends lost 4 bases and 5 bases, in that order; junction bases with no gene match: 5. Here the CDR3 reads CASSSDRVQDTQYF. CDR3 nucleotide sequence: TGTGCCAGCAGTTCGGACAGGGTTCAAGATACGCAGTATTTT.

In this sample, this clonotype turned up a few times. This chain joins TRBV14 and TRBJ1-1; D uncertain. CDR3 size: 16 residues. The germline CDR1 and CDR2 sequences are SGHDN and FVKESK. Between the trimmed V and J ends, which lost 1 base and 0 bases, there was a span of 12 bases. The CDR3 DNA is TGTGCCAGCAGCCAAGTGCAGAACATTATGAACACTGAAGCTTTCTTT. This encodes CASSQVQNIMNTEAFF.